This T cell receptor (beta chain) was sequenced for a study of T cell changes during pregnancy in multiple sclerosis. Measured with immunoSEQ multiplex PCR; TCRdb has only the in-frame clones, and not every one. The sample records about 76,000 clones, roughly 92% being singletons. Germline loops: CDR1 MDHEN, CDR2 SYDVKM. This CDR3 has 16 amino acids. The V and J ends lost 0 bases and 0 bases, in that order; junction bases with no gene match: 2. The chain employs TRBV28 and TRBJ1-2; 9 bases are shared with TRBD1. This sequence was found in a female donor in good health, enrolled as a control in a pregnancy study. The sample in question was peripheral blood, obtained after pregnancy. The CDR3, as DNA: TGTGCCAGCAGTTTATGGGGGACAGGGACTAACTATGGCTACACCTTC. The encoded protein is CASSLWGTGTNYGYTF.